This passage covers 3 T cell receptor beta chains from one sample sequenced in a study of lymphopenia after photon versus proton radiotherapy (dated by TCRdb to the late 2010s). Library creation used the immunoSEQ multiplex PCR assay. TCRdb's version of the immuneACCESS table is confined to in-frame rearrangements and falls short of the full clone set. An unresolved V gene accounts for under half of the shortfall where checked; the remainder is of unknown origin. For this sample the table gives approximately 80,000 clones, of which around 88% were detected only once. The ten most abundant clones make up around 1.5% of the sample. Source: peripheral blood, taken from a patient treated with proton-based radiotherapy. Source of these receptors: a man aged 55-75 years with pancreatic cancer.

The chain employs TRBV29-1 and TRBJ2-1, with unresolved D. The CDR3 has 14 amino acids. From germline, CDR1 is SQVTM and CDR2 ANQGSEA. V lost 3 bases, J lost 7 bases, and 16 bases lay in between. The CDR3 coding sequence is TGCAGCGTTGATTTAGGGAAAAAGATGAATGAGCAGTTCTTC. Amino acid sequence: CSVDLGKKMNEQFF.

This sequence joins TRBV7-3 and TRBJ2-2, with 9 positions matching TRBD2. The CDR3 spans 16 residues. V lost 4 bases and J lost 2; bases outside the gene matches: 5. Germline lookup yields CDR1 SGHTA and CDR2 FQGTGA. CDR3 protein: CASSSAGGLNTGELFF. CDR3 nucleotides: TGTGCCAGCAGCTCAGCGGGAGGTCTTAACACCGGGGAGCTGTTTTTT. The entire variable domain, with the rest obtained from reference TRBV7-3 and TRBJ2-2, is as follows: GAGVSQTPSNKVTEKGKYVELRCDPISGHTALYWYRQSLGQGPEFLIYFQGTGAADDSGLPNDRFFAVRPEGSVSTLKIQRTERGDSAVYLCASSSAGGLNTGELFFGEGSRLTVL.

V usage is TRBV15 and J usage is TRBJ2-5; D unclear. The CDR3 runs to 15 residues. V gave up 5 bases and J gave up 1 base, with 14 bases separating them. CDR1 and CDR2 (germline): LNHNV, YYDKDF (reference sequence). Here the CDR3 DNA reads TGTGCCACCAGCGTACGGACCGCCCTCCAAGAGACCCAGTACTTC. Translating it yields CATSVRTALQETQYF.